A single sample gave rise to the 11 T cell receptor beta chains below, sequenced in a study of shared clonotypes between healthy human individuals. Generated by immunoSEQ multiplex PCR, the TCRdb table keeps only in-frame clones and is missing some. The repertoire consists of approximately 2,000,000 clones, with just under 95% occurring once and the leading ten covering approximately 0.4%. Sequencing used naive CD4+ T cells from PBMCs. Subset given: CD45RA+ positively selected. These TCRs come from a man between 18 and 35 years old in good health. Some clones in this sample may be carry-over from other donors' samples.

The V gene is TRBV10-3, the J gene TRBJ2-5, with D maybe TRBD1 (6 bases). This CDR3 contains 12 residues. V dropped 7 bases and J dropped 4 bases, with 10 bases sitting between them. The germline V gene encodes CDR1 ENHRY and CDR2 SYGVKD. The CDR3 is CAIKGDGETQYF. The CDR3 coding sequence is TGTGCCATCAAGGGGGACGGAGAGACCCAGTACTTC.

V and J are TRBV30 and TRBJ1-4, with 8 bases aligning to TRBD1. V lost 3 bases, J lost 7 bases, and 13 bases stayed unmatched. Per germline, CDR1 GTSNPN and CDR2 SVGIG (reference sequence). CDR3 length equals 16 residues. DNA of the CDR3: TGTGCCTGGAGCGACGGGACAGGCCCGGTGGGTGAAAAACTGTTTTTT. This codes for CAWSDGTGPVGEKLFF.

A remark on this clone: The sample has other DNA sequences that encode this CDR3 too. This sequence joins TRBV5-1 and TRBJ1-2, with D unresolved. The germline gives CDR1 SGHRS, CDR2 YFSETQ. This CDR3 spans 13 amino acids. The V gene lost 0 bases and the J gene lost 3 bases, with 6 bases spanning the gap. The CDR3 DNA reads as TGCGCCAGCAGCTTGGTAGGTGACTATGGCTACACCTTC. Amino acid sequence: CASSLVGDYGYTF.

DNA for the CDR3: TGTGCCAGTAGCAGGGGGACAGGGGGCAACTATGGCTACACCTTC. Amino acid sequence: CASSRGTGGNYGYTF. The rearrangement joins TRBV28 to TRBJ1-2; 12 bases align to TRBD1. The CDR3 is 15 amino acids. V shed 9 bases, J shed 2 bases, and the junction held 7 bases outside the gene matches. Germline lookup yields CDR1 MDHEN and CDR2 SYDVKM.

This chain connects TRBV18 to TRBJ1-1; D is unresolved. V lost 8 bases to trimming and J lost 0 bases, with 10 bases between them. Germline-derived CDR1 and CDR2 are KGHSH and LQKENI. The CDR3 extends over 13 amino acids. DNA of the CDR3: TGTGCCAGCGCCCAAGATCTGAACACTGAAGCTTTCTTT. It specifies CASAQDLNTEAFF.

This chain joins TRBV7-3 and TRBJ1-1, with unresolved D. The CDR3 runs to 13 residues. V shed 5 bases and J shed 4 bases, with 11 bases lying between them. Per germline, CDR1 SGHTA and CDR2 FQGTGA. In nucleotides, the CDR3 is TGTGCCAGCAGCACACAAGACGCCACTGAAGCTTTCTTT. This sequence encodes CASSTQDATEAFF.

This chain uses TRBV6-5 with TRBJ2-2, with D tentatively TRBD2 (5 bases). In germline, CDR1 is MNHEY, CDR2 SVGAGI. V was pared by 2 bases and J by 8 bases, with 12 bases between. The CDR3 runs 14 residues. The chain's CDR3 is CASSYRSSGGELFF. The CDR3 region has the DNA TGTGCCAGCAGTTACCGTTCTTCGGGGGGGGAGCTGTTTTTT.

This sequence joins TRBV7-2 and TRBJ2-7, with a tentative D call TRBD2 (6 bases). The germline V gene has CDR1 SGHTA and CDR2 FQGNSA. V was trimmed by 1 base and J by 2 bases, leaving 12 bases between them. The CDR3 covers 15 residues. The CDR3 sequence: CASSLEASATYEQYF. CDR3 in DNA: TGTGCCAGCAGCTTAGAGGCTAGCGCCACCTACGAGCAGTACTTC.

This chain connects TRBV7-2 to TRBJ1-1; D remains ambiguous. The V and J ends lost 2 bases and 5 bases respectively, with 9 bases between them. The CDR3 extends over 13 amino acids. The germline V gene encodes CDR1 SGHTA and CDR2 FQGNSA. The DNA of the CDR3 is TGTGCCAGCAGCTTAAACCGAATTACTGAAGCTTTCTTT. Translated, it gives CASSLNRITEAFF. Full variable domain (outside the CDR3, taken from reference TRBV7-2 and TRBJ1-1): GAGVSQSPSNKVTEKGKDVELRCDPISGHTALYWYRQSLGQGLEFLIYFQGNSAPDKSGLPSDRFSAERTGGSVSTLTIQRTQQEDSAVYLCASSLNRITEAFFGQGTRLTVV.

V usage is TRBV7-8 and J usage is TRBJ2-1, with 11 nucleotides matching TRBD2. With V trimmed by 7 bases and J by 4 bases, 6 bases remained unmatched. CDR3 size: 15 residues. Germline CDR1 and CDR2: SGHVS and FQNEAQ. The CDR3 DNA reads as TGTGCCAGCACCAGACTAGCGGGAACTTACAATGAGCAGTTCTTC. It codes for CASTRLAGTYNEQFF.

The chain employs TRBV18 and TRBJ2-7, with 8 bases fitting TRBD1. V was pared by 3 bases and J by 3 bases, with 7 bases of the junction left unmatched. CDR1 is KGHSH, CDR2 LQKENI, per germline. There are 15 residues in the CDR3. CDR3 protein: CASSPNRDRYYEQYF. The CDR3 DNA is TGTGCCAGCTCACCTAACCGGGACAGGTACTACGAGCAGTACTTC.